Listed here are 4 T cell receptor beta chains from one sample, sequenced in a study of early T cells in non-severe SARS-CoV-2 infection. TCRdb fed the 5' RACE reads into MiXCR, producing one record per CDR3 protein. Found here are around 35,000 distinct CDR3 sequences, under 8% of them singletons; the top ten hold over 4.5%. Sequencing was performed on whole blood. These receptors were obtained from an adult who was a healthcare worker with PCR-confirmed SARS-CoV-2 infection or an uninfected control (not recorded which).

V usage is TRBV7-3 and J usage is TRBJ2-2; 7 nucleotides line up with TRBD2. CDR1 SGHTA and CDR2 FQGTGA come from the germline V gene. V shed 5 bases, J shed 6 bases, and the junction held 3 bases outside the gene matches. The length of the CDR3 is 13 residues. CDR3 protein: CASSPTSPGELFF. The CDR3 nucleotides read TGTGCCAGCAGCCCGACTAGCCCCGGGGAGCTGTTTTTT. Looking up the rest from reference TRBV7-3 and TRBJ2-2 gives the full variable domain: GAGVSQTPSNKVTEKGKYVELRCDPISGHTALYWYRQSLGQGPEFLIYFQGTGAADDSGLPNDRFFAVRPEGSVSTLKIQRTERGDSAVYLCASSPTSPGELFFGEGSRLTVL.

At least ten counts were recorded for this clonotype. V is TRBV20-1 and J is TRBJ1-4; 11 nucleotides line up with TRBD1. The CDR3 has 12 residues. CDR1 and CDR2 from the germline V gene are DFQATT and SNEGSKA (reference sequence). V gave up 5 bases and J gave up 10 bases; unmatched junction bases: 3. CDR3 sequence reads: CSAGQGAGKLFF. The DNA for the CDR3 is TGCAGTGCTGGACAGGGGGCCGGAAAACTGTTTTTT.

Ten or more counts support this clonotype. CDR3 sequence (DNA): TGTGCCAGCAGTTTCACCGGTTTTGCCGGCTACACCTTC. This gives the protein CASSFTGFAGYTF. The rearrangement uses TRBV27 and TRBJ1-2; the D is unclear. Per the germline V gene, CDR1 is MNHEY and CDR2 is SMNVEV (reference sequence). V was cut by 3 bases and J by 8 bases, with 13 bases left in between. The CDR3 contains 13 residues.

In this sample, this clonotype turned up many times. The chain joins TRBV7-6 to TRBJ2-1; D tentatively reads TRBD1 or TRBD2 (5 bases each). The germline V gene encodes CDR1 SGHVS and CDR2 FNYEAQ. The CDR3 extends over 15 amino acids. V gave up 1 base and J gave up 4 bases, with 11 bases separating them. The CDR3 DNA reads as TGTGCCAGCAGCTTAGGGGGGATAGGTTACAATGAGCAGTTCTTC. Amino acid sequence: CASSLGGIGYNEQFF.